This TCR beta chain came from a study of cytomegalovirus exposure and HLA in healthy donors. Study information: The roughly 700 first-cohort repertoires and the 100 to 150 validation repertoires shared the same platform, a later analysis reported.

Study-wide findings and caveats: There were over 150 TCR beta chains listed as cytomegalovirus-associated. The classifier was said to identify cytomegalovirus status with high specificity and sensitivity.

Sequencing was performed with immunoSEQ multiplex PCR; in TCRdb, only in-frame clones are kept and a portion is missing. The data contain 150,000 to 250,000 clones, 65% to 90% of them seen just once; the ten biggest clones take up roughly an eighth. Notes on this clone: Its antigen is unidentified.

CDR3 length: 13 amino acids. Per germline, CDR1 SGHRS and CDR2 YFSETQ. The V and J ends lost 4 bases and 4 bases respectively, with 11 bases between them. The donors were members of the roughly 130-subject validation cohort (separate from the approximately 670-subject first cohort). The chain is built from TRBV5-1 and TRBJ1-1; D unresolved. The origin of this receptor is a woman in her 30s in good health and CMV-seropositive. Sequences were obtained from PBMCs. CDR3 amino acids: CASSVIQSTEAFF. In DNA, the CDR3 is TGCGCCAGCAGCGTAATACAGAGCACTGAAGCTTTCTTT.